This is a list of T cell receptor beta chains from one sample in a study of blood T cell repertoires in COVID-19. Method: immunoSEQ multiplex PCR; TCRdb's copy keeps in-frame clones and lacks some. This table holds about 200,000 clones, about 80% found once. The sample comprised peripheral blood. All receptors come from a human donor with acute or convalescent COVID-19. The donor label of this sample is uncertain. CDR3s include the opening cysteine and the closing phenylalanine or tryptophan. The order of the fields is V gene, D gene, J gene, clone size, CDR3 protein, CDR3 DNA. A D gene is named only where the DNA matches it firmly. The size entry is marked missing in some rows and otherwise reads once, few, many or a size class.

TRBV5-1	-	TRBJ1-2	-	CASSLGDTNYGYTF	TGCGCCAGCAGCTTGGGGGACACTAACTATGGCTACACCTTC
TRBV4-1	-	TRBJ2-7	-	CASSQIPLLRASYEQYF	TGCGCCAGCAGCCAGATCCCCCTCTTGCGGGCGAGCTACGAGCAGTACTTC
TRBV3-1/TRBV3-2	-	TRBJ2-2	-	CASSQRPGELFF	TGTGCCAGCAGCCAGAGGCCCGGGGAGCTGTTTTTT
TRBV7-9	TRBD2	TRBJ2-3	-	CASSRGLAGGPGDTQYF	TGTGCCAGCAGCCGAGGACTAGCGGGAGGGCCGGGAGATACGCAGTATTTT
TRBV9	-	TRBJ2-2	-	CASSVDLATGELFF	TGTGCCAGCAGCGTAGATCTAGCGACCGGGGAGCTGTTTTTT
TRBV10-3	TRBD2	TRBJ2-7	-	CAISRGGEGREQYF	TGTGCCATCAGCCGTGGAGGGGAGGGCCGCGAGCAGTACTTC
TRBV9	TRBD2	TRBJ2-5	-	CASSVAPSGRYQETQYF	TGTGCCAGCAGCGTAGCTCCTAGCGGGAGGTACCAAGAGACCCAGTACTTC
TRBV25-1	-	TRBJ2-2	-	CASSERTSRNTGELFF	TGTGCCAGCAGTGAGAGGACATCCAGGAACACCGGGGAGCTGTTTTTT
TRBV3-1/TRBV3-2	-	TRBJ1-5	-	CASSQGGRVGQPQHF	TGTGCCAGCAGCCAAGGAGGGAGGGTAGGTCAGCCCCAGCATTTT
TRBV5-4	TRBD2	TRBJ2-7	-	CASSFPSGSSHEQYF	TGTGCCAGCAGCTTTCCTAGCGGGAGTTCCCACGAGCAGTACTTC
TRBV21-1	-	TRBJ1-4	-	CASAKPRATNEKLFF	TGTGCCAGCGCTAAGCCCAGGGCAACTAATGAAAAACTGTTTTTT
TRBV6-5	-	TRBJ2-2	few	CATKVGTVVAGELFF	TGTGCCACCAAAGTGGGGACTGTAGTCGCTGGGGAGCTGTTTTTT
TRBV7-3	-	TRBJ2-1	few	CASSLEEGNNEQFF	TGTGCCAGCAGCTTGGAGGAGGGGAACAATGAGCAGTTCTTC
TRBV28	-	TRBJ1-1	-	CASSPGQRNTEAFF	TGTGCCAGCAGTCCTGGACAGAGGAACACTGAAGCTTTCTTT
TRBV7-2	TRBD2	TRBJ2-5	-	CASTRTSGKETQYF	TGTGCCAGCACAAGGACTAGCGGAAAAGAGACCCAGTACTTC
TRBV7-3	TRBD1	TRBJ1-2	-	CASSLGPTRDRASRGYTF	TGTGCCAGCAGCTTAGGACCCACCCGGGACAGGGCTTCTCGGGGCTACACCTTC
TRBV25-1	TRBD2	TRBJ2-1	-	CASSEGTKEWGEQFF	TGTGCCAGCAGTGAGGGGACTAAGGAGTGGGGTGAGCAGTTCTTC
TRBV6-5	TRBD1	TRBJ1-1	-	CASSYTAGTGNTEAFF	TGTGCCAGCAGTTACACAGCCGGGACAGGCAACACTGAAGCTTTCTTT
TRBV24-1	TRBD1	TRBJ2-7	-	CATSDPGQGATYEQYF	TGTGCCACCAGTGATCCGGGACAGGGGGCCACCTACGAGCAGTACTTC
TRBV7-9	-	TRBJ1-1	-	CASRARLVFSIPTEAFF	TGTGCCAGCAGAGCTAGACTAGTCTTCAGTATCCCCACTGAAGCTTTCTTT
TRBV24-1	TRBD1	TRBJ2-2	-	CATSDPGQGTGELFF	TGTGCCACCAGTGACCCGGGACAGGGAACCGGGGAGCTGTTTTTT
TRBV7-2	TRBD2	TRBJ2-1	-	CASSPETSGGPDNEQFF	TGTGCCAGCAGCCCCGAGACTAGCGGGGGCCCGGACAATGAGCAGTTCTTC
TRBV2	TRBD2	TRBJ2-3	-	CASSPAGGPDTQYF	TGTGCCAGCAGTCCAGCGGGAGGGCCCGATACGCAGTATTTT
TRBV5-4	-	TRBJ1-2	-	CASSRPGGQANYGYTF	TGTGCCAGCAGCCGACCCGGGGGTCAAGCTAACTATGGCTACACCTTC
TRBV24-1	-	TRBJ1-1	once	CATTGSGDTEAFF	TGTGCCACCACGGGGTCGGGGGACACTGAAGCTTTCTTT
TRBV18	TRBD2	TRBJ2-1	once	CASSTGLAGSYNEQFF	TGTGCCAGCTCAACGGGACTAGCTGGATCCTACAATGAGCAGTTCTTC
TRBV5-6	TRBD1	TRBJ2-3	few	CASTVTGGSWRDTQYF	TGTGCCAGCACCGTTACAGGGGGCAGTTGGAGGGATACGCAGTATTTT